The TCR beta chain under discussion was sequenced for a study of quantifying T cell responses using KT2 cells. Overall study: Reverse transcription used primers in the TCR alpha and beta constant regions. The study's findings and limits: KT2 sequence counts showed saturation when very many KT2 cells were spiked in. The number of KT2 alpha and beta sequences was a linear function of input KT2 cells.

At least ten counts were recorded for this clonotype. What it recognizes is unknown. A range of KT2-to-PBMC ratios was made using fixed PBMC numbers. An oligo carrying a UMI was ligated to the cDNA 3' end. An equimolar mix of RC1.1 and RC1.2 primed the beta chain across TRBC1 and TRBC2. Each CDR3 protein is one row after TCRdb ran MiXCR on the UMI-ligation and nested PCR reads. The sample lists some 34,000 distinct CDR3 sequences, under 13% seen once, with about 9.6% in the top ten. The V gene's germline CDR1 is SEHNR and CDR2 FQNEAQ (reference sequence). With V trimmed by 5 bases and J by 7 bases, 9 bases remained unmatched. This CDR3 spans 15 amino acids.

V and J are TRBV7-9 and TRBJ2-2, with TRBD1 matching over 8 bases. The sample was PBMCs spiked with cells of the T cell clone KT2. The TCR was taken from a human donor. CDR3 DNA sequence: TGTGCCAGCAGCCCCGACAGGGGAAGGGGCGGGGAGCTGTTTTTT. Its protein product is CASSPDRGRGGELFF.